The T cell receptor (beta chain) described here comes from a study of cytomegalovirus exposure and HLA in healthy donors. PCR involved 60 Vbeta and 13 Jbeta primers. Profiled with immunoSEQ multiplex PCR; TCRdb holds only in-frame clones, not every one. Of fewer than 150,000 clones listed, roughly 76% are singletons. This clone was recorded a few times. The CDR3 loop spans 15 amino acids. V was shortened by 4 bases and J by 1 base, with 13 bases between the two germline ends. Germline CDR1 SNHLY, CDR2 FYNNEI. The V and J genes are TRBV2 and TRBJ1-1; D is ambiguous. Sequences were obtained from PBMCs. The receptor comes from a human donor in good health. The CDR3 spells CASSASDLGNTEAFF. Written as DNA, the CDR3 is TGTGCCAGCAGTGCGTCAGATCTAGGGAACACTGAAGCTTTCTTT.